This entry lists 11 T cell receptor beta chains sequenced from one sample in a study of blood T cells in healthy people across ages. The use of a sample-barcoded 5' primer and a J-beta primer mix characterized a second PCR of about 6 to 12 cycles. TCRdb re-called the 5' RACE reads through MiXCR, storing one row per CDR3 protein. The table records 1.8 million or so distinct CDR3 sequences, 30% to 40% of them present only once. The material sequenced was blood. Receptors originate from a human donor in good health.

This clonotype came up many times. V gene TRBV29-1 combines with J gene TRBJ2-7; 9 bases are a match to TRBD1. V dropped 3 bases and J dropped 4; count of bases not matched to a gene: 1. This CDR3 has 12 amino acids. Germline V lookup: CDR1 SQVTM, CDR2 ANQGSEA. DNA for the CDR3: TGCAGCGTTGAGGGACAGGGATACGAGCAGTACTTC. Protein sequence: CSVEGQGYEQYF.

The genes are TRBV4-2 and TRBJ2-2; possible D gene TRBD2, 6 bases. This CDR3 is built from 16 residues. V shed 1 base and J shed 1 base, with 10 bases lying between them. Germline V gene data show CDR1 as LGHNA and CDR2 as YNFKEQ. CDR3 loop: CASSQGQGGNTGELFF. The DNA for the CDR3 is TGTGCCAGCAGCCAAGGCCAGGGAGGGAACACCGGGGAGCTGTTTTTT.

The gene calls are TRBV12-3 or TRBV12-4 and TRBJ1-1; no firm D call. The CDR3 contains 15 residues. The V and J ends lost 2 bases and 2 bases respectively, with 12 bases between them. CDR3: CASSLIVQINTEAFF. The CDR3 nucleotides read TGTGCCAGCAGTTTAATCGTACAGATAAACACTGAAGCTTTCTTT.

The CDR3 sequence: CAISENGGAYNEQFF. The CDR3 DNA reads as TGTGCCATCAGTGAGAACGGGGGCGCCTACAATGAGCAGTTCTTC. The gene calls are TRBV10-3 and TRBJ2-1; D assignment may be TRBD1 or TRBD2 (6 bases each). The V gene's germline CDR1 is ENHRY and CDR2 SYGVKD. The CDR3 contains 15 residues. V was trimmed by 2 bases and J by 2 bases, leaving 10 bases between them.

CDR3 loop: CASSPKTNRGLEQYF. For the CDR3, the DNA is TGCGCCAGCAGTCCCAAAACCAACAGGGGGCTCGAGCAGTACTTC. The chain links TRBV5-1 to TRBJ2-4; 9 positions match TRBD1. The DNA end lines up better with TRBJ2-7; the J call may be wrong. The CDR3 sequence is 15 residues long. Germline CDR1 and CDR2: SGHRS and YFSETQ.

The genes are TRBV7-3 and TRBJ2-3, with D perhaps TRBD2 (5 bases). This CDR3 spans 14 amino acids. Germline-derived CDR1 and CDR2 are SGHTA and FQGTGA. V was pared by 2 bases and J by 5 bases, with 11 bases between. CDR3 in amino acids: CASSLQRPLDTQYF. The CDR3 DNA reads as TGTGCCAGCAGCTTACAGCGGCCACTAGATACGCAGTATTTT.

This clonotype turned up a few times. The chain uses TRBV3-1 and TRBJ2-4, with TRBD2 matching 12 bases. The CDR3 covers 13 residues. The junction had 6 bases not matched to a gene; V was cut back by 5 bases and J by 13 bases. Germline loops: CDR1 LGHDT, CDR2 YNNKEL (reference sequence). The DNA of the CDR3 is TGTGCCAGCAGCTCAAGGACTAGCGGGGCGCAGTACTTC. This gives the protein CASSSRTSGAQYF. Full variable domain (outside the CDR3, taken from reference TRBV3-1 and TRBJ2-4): DTAVSQTPKYLVTQMGNDKSIKCEQNLGHDTMYWYKQDSKKFLKIMFSYNNKELIINETVPNRFSPKSPDKAHLNLHINSLELGDSAVYFCASSSRTSGAQYFGAGTRLSVL.

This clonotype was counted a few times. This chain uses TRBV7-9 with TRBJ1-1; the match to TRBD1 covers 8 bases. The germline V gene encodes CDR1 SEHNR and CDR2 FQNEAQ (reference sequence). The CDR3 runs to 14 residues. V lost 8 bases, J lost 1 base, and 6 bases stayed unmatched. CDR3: CASGQGHPNTEAFF. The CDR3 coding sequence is TGTGCCAGCGGACAGGGACACCCGAACACTGAAGCTTTCTTT.

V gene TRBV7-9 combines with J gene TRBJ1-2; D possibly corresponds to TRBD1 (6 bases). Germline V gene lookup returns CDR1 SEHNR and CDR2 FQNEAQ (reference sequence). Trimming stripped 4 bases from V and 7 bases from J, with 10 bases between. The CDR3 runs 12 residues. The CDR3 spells CASSWAGVGYTF. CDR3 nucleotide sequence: TGTGCCAGCAGCTGGGCAGGGGTTGGCTACACCTTC.

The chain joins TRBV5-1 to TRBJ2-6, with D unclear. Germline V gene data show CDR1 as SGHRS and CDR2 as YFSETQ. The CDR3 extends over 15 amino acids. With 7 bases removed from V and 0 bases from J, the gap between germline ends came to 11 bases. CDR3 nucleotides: TGCGCCAGCCATGAACTGGGCTCTGGGGCCAACGTCCTGACTTTC. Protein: CASHELGSGANVLTF. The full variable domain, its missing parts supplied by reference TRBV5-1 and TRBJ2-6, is KAGVTQTPRYLIKTRGQQVTLSCSPISGHRSVSWYQQTPGQGLQFLFEYFSETQRNKGNFPGRFSGRQFSNSRSEMNVSTLELGDSALYLCASHELGSGANVLTFGAGSRLTVL.

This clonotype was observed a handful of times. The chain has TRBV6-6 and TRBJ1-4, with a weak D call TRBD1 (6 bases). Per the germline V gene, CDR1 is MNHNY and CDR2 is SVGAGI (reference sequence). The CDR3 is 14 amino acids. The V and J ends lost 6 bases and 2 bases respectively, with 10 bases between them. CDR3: CASRHQGTNEKLFF. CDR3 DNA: TGTGCCAGCAGACACCAGGGGACTAATGAAAAACTGTTTTTT.